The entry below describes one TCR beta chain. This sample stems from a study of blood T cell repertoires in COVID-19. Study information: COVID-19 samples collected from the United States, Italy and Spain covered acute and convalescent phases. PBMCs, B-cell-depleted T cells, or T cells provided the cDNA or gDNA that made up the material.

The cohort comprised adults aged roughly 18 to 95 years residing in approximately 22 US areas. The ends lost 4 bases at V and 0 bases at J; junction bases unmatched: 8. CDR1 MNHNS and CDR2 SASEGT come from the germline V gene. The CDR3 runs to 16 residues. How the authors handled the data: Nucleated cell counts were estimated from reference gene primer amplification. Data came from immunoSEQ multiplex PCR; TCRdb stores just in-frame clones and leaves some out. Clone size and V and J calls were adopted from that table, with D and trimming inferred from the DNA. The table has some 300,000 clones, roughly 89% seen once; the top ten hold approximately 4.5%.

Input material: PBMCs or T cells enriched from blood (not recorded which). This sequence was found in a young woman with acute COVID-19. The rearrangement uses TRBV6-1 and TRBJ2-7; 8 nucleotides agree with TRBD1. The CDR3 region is CASSATGASGSYEQYF. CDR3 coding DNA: TGTGCCAGCAGTGCGACAGGGGCAAGCGGCTCCTACGAGCAGTACTTC.